These 21 T cell receptor beta chains share one sample of origin, sequenced in a study of early T cells in non-severe SARS-CoV-2 infection. TCRdb reprocessed the 5' RACE reads via MiXCR and lists one record per CDR3 protein. The sample carries tens of thousands of distinct CDR3 sequences, under 15% recorded once. Specimen: whole blood, collected at baseline. Source of these receptors: an adult who was a healthcare worker with PCR-confirmed SARS-CoV-2 infection or an uninfected control (not recorded which).

This clonotype was recorded only once. The genes are TRBV11-1 and TRBJ2-1; TRBD2 aligns across 8 bases. The CDR3 extends over 15 amino acids. The V segment lost 1 base and the J segment 8 bases; nucleotides outside the gene matches: 7. Per the germline V gene, CDR1 is SGHAT and CDR2 is FQDESV (reference sequence). CDR3 amino acids: CASSLGLAPAHEQFF. DNA for the CDR3: TGTGCCAGCAGCTTAGGACTAGCGCCCGCCCATGAGCAGTTCTTC. The entire variable domain, with the rest obtained from reference TRBV11-1 and TRBJ2-1, is as follows: EAEVAQSPRYKITEKSQAVAFWCDPISGHATLYWYRQILGQGPELLVQFQDESVVDDSQLPKDRFSAERLKGVDSTLKIQPAELGDSAMYLCASSLGLAPAHEQFFGPGTRLTVL.

The gene calls are TRBV5-8 and TRBJ2-1, with a possible D match to TRBD2 (6 bases). CDR3 length: 14 residues. Trimming took 7 bases from V and 8 from J, leaving 19 bases between them. Germline lookup yields CDR1 SGHTS and CDR2 YDEGEE. The CDR3 region is CASWGRKGKYEQFF. For the CDR3, the DNA is TGTGCCAGCTGGGGGAGGAAGGGGAAATATGAGCAGTTCTTC.

The rearrangement links TRBV6-6 to TRBJ2-7; 11 bases line up with TRBD2. The CDR3 has 13 residues. V lost 3 bases, J lost 6 bases, and 1 base stayed unmatched. Germline V CDR1 and CDR2: MNHNY, SVGAGI (reference sequence). CDR3 sequence reads: CASSYTSGSEQYF. CDR3 DNA sequence: TGTGCCAGCAGTTATACTAGCGGGAGCGAGCAGTACTTC.

This sequence joins TRBV5-1 and TRBJ1-4; no reliable D call. The V end was cut by 0 bases, the J end by 4 bases, with 7 bases between. Germline V gene data show CDR1 as SGHRS and CDR2 as YFSETQ. The CDR3 length is 14 residues. The CDR3 DNA reads TGCGCCAGCAGCTTGGTTGGGAGTAATGAAAAACTGTTTTTT. Translated: CASSLVGSNEKLFF.

Comment on this clonotype: Relative to the germline gene, one junction end is altered; a read error may explain this. The chain couples TRBV7-2 to TRBJ2-7; 11 bases are a match to TRBD1. This CDR3 contains 13 residues. Germline lookup yields CDR1 SGHTA and CDR2 FQGNSA. CDR3 protein: CASSLSPSGQGVF. In DNA, the CDR3 is TGTGCCAGCAGCTTATCGCCCTCGGGACAGGGGGTCTTC.

In its sample, this clonotype was seen a few times. The chain has TRBV5-1 and TRBJ1-2, with 7 bases lining up with TRBD1. Germline-derived CDR1 and CDR2 are SGHRS and YFSETQ. Unmatched junction bases numbered 5, after V lost 4 bases and J lost 2 bases. The CDR3 loop spans 14 amino acids. The CDR3 DNA sequence: TGCGCCAGCAGCCCACAGGGGTTGAACTATGGCTACACCTTC. It specifies CASSPQGLNYGYTF. The full variable domain, rest sourced from reference TRBV5-1 and TRBJ1-2, is KAGVTQTPRYLIKTRGQQVTLSCSPISGHRSVSWYQQTPGQGLQFLFEYFSETQRNKGNFPGRFSGRQFSNSRSEMNVSTLELGDSALYLCASSPQGLNYGYTFGSGTRLTVV.

This clonotype showed up just a few times. The gene calls are TRBV7-2 and TRBJ2-1; D is uncertain. The CDR3 runs to 15 residues. V was pared by 5 bases and J by 7 bases, with 18 bases between. Germline loops: CDR1 SGHTA, CDR2 FQGNSA. CDR3 DNA sequence: TGTGCCAGCAGCCCGATGGGCAGGATGATGAATGAGCAGTTCTTC. Its protein product is CASSPMGRMMNEQFF.

CDR3 nucleotides: TGTGCCAGCACCCGATGGCAGGGACGAGGCTACACCTTC. Protein: CASTRWQGRGYTF. The chain carries TRBV6-6 and TRBJ1-2; tentatively, D is TRBD1 (5 bases). In germline, CDR1 is MNHNY, CDR2 SVGAGI (reference sequence). The CDR3 extends over 13 amino acids. The V and J ends lost 7 bases and 8 bases respectively, with 17 bases between them.

This clonotype was found many times. The genes are TRBV3-1 and TRBJ2-3; D may be TRBD2 (5 bases). V was trimmed by 4 bases and J by 3 bases, leaving 11 bases between them. CDR1 and CDR2 (germline): LGHDT, YNNKEL (reference sequence). The CDR3 runs to 14 residues. CDR3 sequence: CASSRRTGTDTQYF. The CDR3, as DNA: TGTGCCAGCAGCCGCCGGACTGGAACAGATACGCAGTATTTT.

This clonotype was picked up a small number of times. The chain recombines TRBV2 with TRBJ1-5; the D gene is possibly TRBD1 (5 bases). The CDR3 is 13 amino acids. V was cut by 6 bases and J by 4 bases, with 10 bases left in between. The germline CDR1 and CDR2 sequences are SNHLY and FYNNEI. The CDR3 sequence: CASREGINQPQHF. The CDR3 coding sequence is TGTGCCAGCAGGGAGGGGATTAATCAGCCCCAGCATTTT.

The chain links TRBV5-1 to TRBJ2-3; D is undetermined. Deletions cut 2 bases from V and 3 bases from J, with 10 bases between. The CDR3 has 14 residues. The germline gives CDR1 SGHRS, CDR2 YFSETQ. CDR3 nucleotide sequence: TGCGCCAGCAGCTTCAGTGAGAGAACAGATACGCAGTATTTT. It yields the protein CASSFSERTDTQYF.

This clonotype was observed many times. The chain couples TRBV19 to TRBJ2-4; perhaps TRBD2 as D (5 bases). Germline values: CDR1 LNHDA, CDR2 SQIVND (reference sequence). The CDR3 totals 13 residues. Trimming stripped 9 bases from V and 1 base from J, with 10 bases between. In nucleotides, the CDR3 is TGTGCCAGCGAGGGATCTGCCAAAAACATTCAGTACTTC. It yields the protein CASEGSAKNIQYF.

This clonotype showed up just a few times. V and J are TRBV20-1 and TRBJ2-2; 10 bases line up with TRBD2. The CDR3 covers 15 residues. CDR1 DFQATT and CDR2 SNEGSKA come from the germline V gene (reference sequence). V shed 2 bases, J shed 3 bases, and the junction held 3 bases outside the gene matches. The CDR3 DNA reads TGCAGTGCTAGAAGTCTAGCGGGAGACACCGGGGAGCTGTTTTTT. Encoded protein: CSARSLAGDTGELFF.

The sample holds a few counts of this clonotype. The J gene is TRBJ1-1, the V gene TRBV29-1; D is unresolved. Looked up from germline, CDR1 is SQVTM and CDR2 is ANQGSEA. The CDR3 covers 12 residues. V lost 5 bases, J lost 1 base, and 8 bases lay in between. CDR3 sequence: CSVKQTNTEAFF. CDR3 nucleotide sequence: TGCAGCGTTAAACAAACGAACACTGAAGCTTTCTTT. Full variable domain (outside the CDR3, taken from reference TRBV29-1 and TRBJ1-1): SAVISQKPSRDICQRGTSLTIQCQVDSQVTMMFWYRQQPGQSLTLIATANQGSEATYESGFVIDKFPISRPNLTFSTLTVSNMSPEDSSIYLCSVKQTNTEAFFGQGTRLTVV.

The genes are TRBV6-5 and TRBJ2-7, with TRBD1 matching 7 bases. With V trimmed by 2 bases and J by 0 bases, 1 base remained unmatched. Germline CDR1 reads MNHEY; CDR2 reads SVGAGI. This CDR3 has 14 amino acids. This CDR3 reads CASSYRDSSYEQYF. DNA for the CDR3: TGTGCCAGCAGTTACCGGGACAGCTCCTACGAGCAGTACTTC.

This clonotype was counted at least ten times. This chain joins TRBV7-6 and TRBJ1-5; no firm D call. This CDR3 has 14 amino acids. The V end lost 4 bases, the J end lost 1 base, and 8 bases lay between the germline ends. Germline loops: CDR1 SGHVS, CDR2 FNYEAQ. The CDR3 region is CASSSLDSNQPQHF. CDR3 DNA: TGTGCCAGCAGCTCACTGGACAGCAATCAGCCCCAGCATTTT.

The V gene is TRBV7-2, the J gene TRBJ2-5, with a tentative D call TRBD1 (6 bases). The germline V gene has CDR1 SGHTA and CDR2 FQGNSA. This CDR3 spans 16 amino acids. The V gene lost 5 bases and the J gene lost 2 bases, with 18 bases spanning the gap. The CDR3 region is CASSIYRGLVQETQYF. The CDR3 DNA follows: TGTGCCAGCAGCATTTATAGGGGGTTGGTACAAGAGACCCAGTACTTC.

This clonotype was detected only a few times. The J gene is TRBJ1-1, the V gene TRBV12-3 or TRBV12-4, with no clear D. The CDR3 has 14 amino acids. Between the trimmed V and J ends, which lost 3 bases and 4 bases, there was a span of 12 bases. This CDR3 reads CASSFVAEGTEAFF. CDR3 bases: TGTGCCAGCAGTTTTGTAGCAGAAGGCACTGAAGCTTTCTTT.

This clonotype was picked up many times. The V and J genes are TRBV20-1 and TRBJ2-1; 7 bases are a match to TRBD2. Germline V gene data show CDR1 as DFQATT and CDR2 as SNEGSKA (reference sequence). The junction had 12 bases not matched to a gene; V was cut back by 0 bases and J by 1 base. The CDR3 runs to 18 residues. The CDR3 loop is CSARDLGGRKRSYNEQFF. The CDR3 DNA reads as TGCAGTGCTAGAGATTTGGGAGGGAGGAAGAGGTCCTACAATGAGCAGTTCTTC.

At least ten counts were recorded for this clonotype. This sequence joins TRBV7-9 and TRBJ2-7; TRBD2 might be the D (6 bases). The CDR3 runs 13 residues. V lost 1 base and J 2 bases, leaving 6 bases between the germline ends. Germline CDR1 is SEHNR and CDR2 is FQNEAQ (reference sequence). The CDR3 nucleotides read TGTGCCAGCAGCTTAGGACTAGCCTACGAGCAGTACTTC. It translates to CASSLGLAYEQYF.

This clonotype was counted ten times or more. The chain employs TRBV7-9 and TRBJ2-1, with 8 bases lining up with TRBD2. This CDR3 is 18 amino acids long. V gave up 0 bases and J gave up 5 bases; unmatched junction bases: 12. The germline gives CDR1 SEHNR, CDR2 FQNEAQ (reference sequence). The CDR3 DNA reads TGTGCCAGCAGCTTAGCCATCATGACTAGCGCAGACCACAATGAGCAGTTCTTC. Translating gives CASSLAIMTSADHNEQFF. Complete variable domain (other parts from reference TRBV7-9 and TRBJ2-1): DTGVSQNPRHKITKRGQNVTFRCDPISEHNRLYWYRQTLGQGPEFLTYFQNEAQLEKSRLLSDRFSAERPKGSFSTLEIQRTEQGDSAMYLCASSLAIMTSADHNEQFFGPGTRLTVL.